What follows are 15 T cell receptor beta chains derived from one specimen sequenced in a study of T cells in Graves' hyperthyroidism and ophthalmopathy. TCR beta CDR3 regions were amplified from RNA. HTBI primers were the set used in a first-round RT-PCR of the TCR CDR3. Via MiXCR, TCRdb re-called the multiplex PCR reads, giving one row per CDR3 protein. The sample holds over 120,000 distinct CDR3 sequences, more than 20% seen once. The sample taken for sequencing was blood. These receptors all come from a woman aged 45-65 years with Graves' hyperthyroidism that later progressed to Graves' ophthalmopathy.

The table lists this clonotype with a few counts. The DNA of the CDR3 is TGTGCCAGCAGTCCCCGTGCCTGGGGGACAGGGCAGATTAACTATGGCTACACCTTC. As protein: CASSPRAWGTGQINYGYTF. The chain recombines TRBV6-1 with TRBJ1-2; 9 positions match TRBD1. The CDR3 extends over 19 amino acids. The junction had 17 bases not matched to a gene; V was cut back by 5 bases and J by 1 base. Germline V lookup: CDR1 MNHNS, CDR2 SASEGT.

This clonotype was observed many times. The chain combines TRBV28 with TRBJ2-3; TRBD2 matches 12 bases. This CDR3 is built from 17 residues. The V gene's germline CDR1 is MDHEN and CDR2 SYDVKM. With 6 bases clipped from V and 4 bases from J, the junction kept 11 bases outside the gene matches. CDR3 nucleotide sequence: TGTGCCAGCAGGACTAGGACTAGCGGGATCCTCCCAGATACGCAGTATTTT. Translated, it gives CASRTRTSGILPDTQYF.

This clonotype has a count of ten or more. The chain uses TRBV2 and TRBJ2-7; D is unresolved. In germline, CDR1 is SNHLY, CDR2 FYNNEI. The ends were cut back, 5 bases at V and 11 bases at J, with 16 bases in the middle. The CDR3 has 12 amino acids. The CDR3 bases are TGTGCCAGCAGTAACACCGGTCTACGGGAGTACTTC. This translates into CASSNTGLREYF.

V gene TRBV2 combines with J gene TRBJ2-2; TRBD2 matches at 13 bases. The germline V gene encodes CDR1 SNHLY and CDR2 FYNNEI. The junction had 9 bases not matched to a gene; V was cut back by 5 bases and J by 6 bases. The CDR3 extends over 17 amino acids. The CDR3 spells CASSPRTSGGEAGELFF. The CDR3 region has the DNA TGTGCCAGCAGTCCCCGGACTAGCGGGGGAGAGGCCGGGGAGCTGTTTTTT.

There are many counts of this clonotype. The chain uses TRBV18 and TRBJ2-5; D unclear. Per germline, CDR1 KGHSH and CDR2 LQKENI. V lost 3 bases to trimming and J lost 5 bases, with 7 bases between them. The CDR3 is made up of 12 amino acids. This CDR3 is CASSPGYETQYF. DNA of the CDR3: TGTGCCAGCTCACCGGGCTATGAGACCCAGTACTTC.

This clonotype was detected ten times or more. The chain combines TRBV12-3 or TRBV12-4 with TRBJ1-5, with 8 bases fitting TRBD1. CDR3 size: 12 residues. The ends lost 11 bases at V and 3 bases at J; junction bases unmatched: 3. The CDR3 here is CASTGVNQPQHF. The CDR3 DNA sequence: TGTGCCTCGACAGGGGTCAATCAGCCCCAGCATTTT.

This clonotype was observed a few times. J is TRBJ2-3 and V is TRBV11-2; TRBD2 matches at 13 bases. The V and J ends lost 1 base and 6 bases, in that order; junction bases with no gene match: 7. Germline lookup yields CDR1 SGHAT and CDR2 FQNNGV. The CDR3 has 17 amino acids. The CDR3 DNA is TGTGCCAGCAGCTTAGCGCAACTAGCGGGAGGGTGGGATACGCAGTATTTT. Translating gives CASSLAQLAGGWDTQYF.

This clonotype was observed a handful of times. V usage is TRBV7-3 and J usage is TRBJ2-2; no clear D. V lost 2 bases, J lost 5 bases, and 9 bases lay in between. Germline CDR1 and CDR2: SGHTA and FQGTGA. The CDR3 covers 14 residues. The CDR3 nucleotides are TGTGCCAGCAGCTTAGGGGTCGGGACCGGGGAGCTGTTTTTT. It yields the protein CASSLGVGTGELFF.

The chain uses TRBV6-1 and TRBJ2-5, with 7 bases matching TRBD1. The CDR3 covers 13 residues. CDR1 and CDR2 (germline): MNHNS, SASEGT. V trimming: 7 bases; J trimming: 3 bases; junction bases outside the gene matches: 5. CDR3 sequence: CASNRQGKETQYF. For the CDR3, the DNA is TGTGCCAGCAACAGACAGGGAAAAGAGACCCAGTACTTC.

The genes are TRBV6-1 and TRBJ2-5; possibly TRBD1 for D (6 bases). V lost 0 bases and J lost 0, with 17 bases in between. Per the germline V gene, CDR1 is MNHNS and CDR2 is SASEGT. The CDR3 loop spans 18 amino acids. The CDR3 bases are TGTGCCAGCAGTGAAGCGCTTATCGGGACAAAGTACCAAGAGACCCAGTACTTC. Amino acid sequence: CASSEALIGTKYQETQYF.

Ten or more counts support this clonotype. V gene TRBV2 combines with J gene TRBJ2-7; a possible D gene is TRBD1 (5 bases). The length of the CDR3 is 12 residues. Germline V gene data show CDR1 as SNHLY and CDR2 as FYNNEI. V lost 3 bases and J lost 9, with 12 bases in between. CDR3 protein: CASSDRAKGQYF. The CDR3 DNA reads TGTGCCAGCAGTGACAGGGCGAAGGGGCAGTACTTC.

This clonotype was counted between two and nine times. The CDR3: CASSPLAAAYNEQFF. DNA for the CDR3: TGTGCCAGCAGCCCTCTAGCGGCTGCTTACAATGAGCAGTTCTTC. The chain recombines TRBV14 with TRBJ2-1; TRBD2 matches 7 bases. V trimming: 4 bases; J trimming: 4 bases; junction bases outside the gene matches: 7. Per germline, CDR1 SGHDN and CDR2 FVKESK. The CDR3 covers 15 residues.

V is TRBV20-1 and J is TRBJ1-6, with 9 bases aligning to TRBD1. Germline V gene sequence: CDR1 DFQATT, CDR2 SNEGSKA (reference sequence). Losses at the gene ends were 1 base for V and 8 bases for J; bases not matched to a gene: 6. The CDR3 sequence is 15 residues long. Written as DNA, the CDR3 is TGCAGTGCTAGAGGGGGTGGGACAGGGCATTCACCCCTCCACTTT. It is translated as CSARGGGTGHSPLHF.

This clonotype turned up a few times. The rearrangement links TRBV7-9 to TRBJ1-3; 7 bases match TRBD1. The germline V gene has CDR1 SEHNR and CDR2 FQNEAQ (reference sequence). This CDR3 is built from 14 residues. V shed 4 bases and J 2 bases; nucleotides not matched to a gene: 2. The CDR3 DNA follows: TGTGCCAGCAGCTCGACAGGGACTGGAAACACCATATATTTT. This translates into CASSSTGTGNTIYF.

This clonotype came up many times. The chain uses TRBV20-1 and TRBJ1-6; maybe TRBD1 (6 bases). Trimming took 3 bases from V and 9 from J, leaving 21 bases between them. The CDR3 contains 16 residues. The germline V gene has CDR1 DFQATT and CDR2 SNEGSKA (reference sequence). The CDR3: CSASPLNTGLSSPLHF. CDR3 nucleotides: TGCAGTGCTAGTCCCCTTAATACAGGGCTCAGTTCACCCCTCCACTTT.